The rows below give T cell receptor beta chains drawn from one sample of a study of cytomegalovirus exposure and HLA in healthy donors. Assay: immunoSEQ multiplex PCR; the TCRdb copy retains only in-frame clones and omits some. The sample consists of 70,000 to 90,000 clones, more than 60% of them appearing once. The sequencing sample was made of PBMCs. These receptors were obtained from a male donor in good health and CMV-seropositive. CDR3s include the opening cysteine and the closing phenylalanine or tryptophan. Each record gives: V gene, clone size, D gene, J gene, CDR3 protein, CDR3 DNA. The D gene is left open where the match is weak. Size is stated for part of the rows, as once, few or many counts, or as a class when the clone is expanded.

v_gene: TRBV11-2; abundance: -; d_gene: TRBD2; j_gene: TRBJ2-3; CDR3aa: CASRVGTSGTDTQYF; CDR3nt: TGTGCCAGCAGGGTCGGGACTAGCGGCACAGATACGCAGTATTTT
v_gene: TRBV30; abundance: few; d_gene: TRBD1; j_gene: TRBJ2-4; CDR3aa: CAWTTGGVAKNIQYF; CDR3nt: TGTGCCTGGACGACAGGGGGAGTCGCCAAAAACATTCAGTACTTC
v_gene: TRBV30; abundance: -; d_gene: -; j_gene: TRBJ1-6; CDR3aa: CAWSTGRGQVYNSPLHF; CDR3nt: TGTGCCTGGAGTACTGGTAGGGGCCAAGTGTACAATTCACCCCTCCACTTT
v_gene: TRBV28; abundance: once; d_gene: TRBD1; j_gene: TRBJ2-5; CDR3aa: CASSGESGTGAPYQETQYF; CDR3nt: TGTGCCAGCAGTGGAGAGTCCGGGACAGGGGCCCCGTACCAAGAGACCCAGTACTTC
v_gene: TRBV28; abundance: few; d_gene: -; j_gene: TRBJ2-5; CDR3aa: CAILTAQETQYF; CDR3nt: TGTGCCATCTTGACAGCTCAAGAGACCCAGTACTTC
v_gene: TRBV25-1; abundance: -; d_gene: -; j_gene: TRBJ2-1; CDR3aa: CASNQGINEQFF; CDR3nt: TGTGCCAGCAACCAGGGGATCAATGAGCAGTTCTTC
v_gene: TRBV9; abundance: -; d_gene: TRBD2; j_gene: TRBJ2-6; CDR3aa: CASSVASLAGGPGANVLTF; CDR3nt: TGTGCCAGCAGCGTAGCCTCACTAGCGGGGGGGCCTGGGGCCAACGTCCTGACTTTC
v_gene: TRBV15; abundance: few; d_gene: -; j_gene: TRBJ2-1; CDR3aa: CATSNPTSGVNEQFF; CDR3nt: TGTGCCACCAGCAACCCGACTAGTGGGGTCAATGAGCAGTTCTTC
v_gene: TRBV5-3; abundance: -; d_gene: TRBD1; j_gene: TRBJ1-1; CDR3aa: CARSLVRQGARSNTEAFF; CDR3nt: TGTGCCAGAAGCTTGGTTCGACAGGGGGCGCGAAGTAACACTGAAGCTTTCTTT
v_gene: TRBV7-6; abundance: -; d_gene: TRBD2; j_gene: TRBJ2-5; CDR3aa: CASSSRTSGDQETQYF; CDR3nt: TGTGCCAGCAGCTCCCGGACTAGCGGGGACCAAGAGACCCAGTACTTC
v_gene: TRBV7-9; abundance: -; d_gene: -; j_gene: TRBJ1-4; CDR3aa: CASSPTQGRLDEKLFF; CDR3nt: TGTGCCAGCAGCCCGACACAGGGCCGTTTAGACGAAAAACTGTTTTTT
v_gene: TRBV11-2; abundance: few; d_gene: -; j_gene: TRBJ2-3; CDR3aa: CASSPNTDTQYF; CDR3nt: TGTGCCAGCAGCCCTAACACAGATACGCAGTATTTT
v_gene: TRBV6-5; abundance: -; d_gene: TRBD1; j_gene: TRBJ2-7; CDR3aa: CASSYQDRYEQYF; CDR3nt: TGTGCCAGCAGTTACCAGGACAGGTACGAGCAGTACTTC
v_gene: TRBV2; abundance: -; d_gene: -; j_gene: TRBJ2-5; CDR3aa: CASSEEAQELETQYF; CDR3nt: TGTGCCAGCAGTGAAGAAGCCCAAGAATTAGAGACCCAGTACTTC
v_gene: TRBV7-6; abundance: -; d_gene: TRBD2; j_gene: TRBJ2-7; CDR3aa: CASSPGTSASYEQYF; CDR3nt: TGTGCCAGCAGCCCCGGGACTAGCGCAAGCTACGAGCAGTACTTC
v_gene: TRBV6-5; abundance: few; d_gene: -; j_gene: TRBJ2-3; CDR3aa: CASSPDQGISQYF; CDR3nt: TGTGCCAGCAGTCCAGACCAGGGGATCTCGCAGTATTTT
v_gene: TRBV4-3; abundance: -; d_gene: TRBD1; j_gene: TRBJ2-7; CDR3aa: CASSQTDRVNEQYF; CDR3nt: TGCGCCAGCAGCCAAACTGACAGGGTGAACGAGCAGTACTTC
v_gene: TRBV30; abundance: -; d_gene: -; j_gene: TRBJ1-5; CDR3aa: CAWAQGSGQPQHF; CDR3nt: TGTGCCTGGGCCCAGGGGTCGGGCCAGCCCCAGCATTTT
v_gene: TRBV21-1; abundance: few; d_gene: -; j_gene: TRBJ2-5; CDR3aa: CASSCRTGGVETQYF; CDR3nt: TGTGCCAGCAGCTGTCGGACAGGGGGCGTGGAGACCCAGTACTTC
v_gene: TRBV11-2; abundance: -; d_gene: -; j_gene: TRBJ1-1; CDR3aa: CASSSAAGALNTEAFF; CDR3nt: TGTGCCAGCAGCTCAGCGGCAGGGGCCCTGAACACTGAAGCTTTCTTT
v_gene: TRBV19; abundance: -; d_gene: TRBD1; j_gene: TRBJ1-3; CDR3aa: CASSIRQGASGNTIYF; CDR3nt: TGTGCCAGTAGTATCAGACAGGGGGCATCGGGAAACACCATATATTTT
v_gene: TRBV27; abundance: -; d_gene: TRBD1; j_gene: TRBJ2-2; CDR3aa: CASSSNRGNTGELFF; CDR3nt: TGTGCCAGCAGTTCGAACAGGGGGAACACCGGGGAGCTGTTTTTT
v_gene: TRBV7-8; abundance: -; d_gene: -; j_gene: TRBJ2-7; CDR3aa: CASSFRWEDTYEQYF; CDR3nt: TGTGCCAGCAGCTTCAGGTGGGAGGACACCTACGAGCAGTACTTC
v_gene: TRBV7-3; abundance: -; d_gene: -; j_gene: TRBJ2-7; CDR3aa: CASRGYEQYF; CDR3nt: TGTGCCAGCCGGGGCTACGAGCAGTACTTC
v_gene: TRBV7-3; abundance: -; d_gene: TRBD1; j_gene: TRBJ2-1; CDR3aa: CASSFTGGYNEQFF; CDR3nt: TGTGCCAGCAGCTTTACAGGGGGCTACAATGAGCAGTTCTTC
v_gene: TRBV7-9; abundance: -; d_gene: TRBD1; j_gene: TRBJ2-7; CDR3aa: CSSSLGVGQGREGQYF; CDR3nt: TGTTCCAGCAGCTTAGGCGTCGGACAGGGGAGAGAAGGGCAGTACTTC
v_gene: TRBV10-1; abundance: once; d_gene: -; j_gene: TRBJ2-1; CDR3aa: CASSKGLNNEQFF; CDR3nt: TGCGCCAGCAGTAAGGGACTGAACAATGAGCAGTTCTTC
v_gene: TRBV18; abundance: -; d_gene: -; j_gene: TRBJ2-7; CDR3aa: CASSPTAGYSYEQYF; CDR3nt: TGTGCCAGCTCACCAACGGCGGGATACTCCTACGAGCAGTACTTC
v_gene: TRBV19; abundance: -; d_gene: TRBD1; j_gene: TRBJ2-3; CDR3aa: CASSRTGQVHDTQYF; CDR3nt: TGTGCCAGTAGTCGCACGGGACAGGTTCACGATACGCAGTATTTT
v_gene: TRBV7-9; abundance: -; d_gene: TRBD1; j_gene: TRBJ2-5; CDR3aa: CASSSDRHQETQYF; CDR3nt: TGTGCCAGCAGCTCGGACAGGCACCAAGAGACCCAGTACTTC
v_gene: TRBV23-1; abundance: few; d_gene: TRBD2; j_gene: TRBJ2-7; CDR3aa: CASSQSWREAYEQYF; CDR3nt: TGCGCCAGCAGTCAATCCTGGCGGGAGGCCTACGAGCAGTACTTC
v_gene: TRBV7-3; abundance: -; d_gene: TRBD2; j_gene: TRBJ2-1; CDR3aa: CASSSGLAGGGEQFF; CDR3nt: TGTGCCAGCAGCTCCGGACTAGCGGGAGGGGGTGAGCAGTTCTTC
v_gene: TRBV11-2; abundance: -; d_gene: TRBD1; j_gene: TRBJ2-2; CDR3aa: CASSRDRGQGELFF; CDR3nt: TGTGCCAGCAGCAGGGACAGGGGGCAAGGGGAGCTGTTTTTT
v_gene: TRBV6-1; abundance: -; d_gene: -; j_gene: TRBJ2-7; CDR3aa: CASSRGSYEQYF; CDR3nt: TGTGCCAGCAGCAGGGGCTCCTACGAGCAGTACTTC
v_gene: TRBV5-6; abundance: -; d_gene: -; j_gene: TRBJ1-2; CDR3aa: CASSLRQAPNYGYTF; CDR3nt: TGTGCCAGCAGCCTACGACAGGCGCCCAACTATGGCTACACCTTC
v_gene: TRBV11-2; abundance: -; d_gene: -; j_gene: TRBJ2-1; CDR3aa: CASSPTENEQFF; CDR3nt: TGTGCCAGCAGTCCGACTGAAAATGAGCAGTTCTTC
v_gene: TRBV11-3; abundance: few; d_gene: TRBD2; j_gene: TRBJ2-5; CDR3aa: CASSPGGVQETQYF; CDR3nt: TGTGCCAGCAGCCCCGGGGGGGTTCAAGAGACCCAGTACTTC